This record looks at one T cell receptor beta chain sequence and its context. The sample originates from a study of blood T cell repertoires in COVID-19. Across the whole study: There were acute and convalescent COVID-19 samples, and they came from the United States, Italy and Spain. The analysed material was cDNA or gDNA that came from T cells, B-cell-depleted T cells, or PBMCs.

Per the study methods: Reference gene primers were amplified, and this amplification served to estimate nucleated cell counts. This table comes from immunoSEQ multiplex PCR, and its TCRdb copy is limited to in-frame clones, with some not included. V and J calls and clone size are copied from that table; D and trimming were computed from the DNA. The sample shows 290,000 or so clones, approximately 85% of them seen only once. CDR1 and CDR2 (germline): LGHNT, FRNRAP. The V and J ends lost 2 bases and 7 bases, in that order; junction bases with no gene match: 18. The CDR3 sequence is 19 residues long. This receptor was taken from a man aged 45-65 years with active or convalescent COVID-19. The rearrangement links TRBV12-5 to TRBJ2-1; 9 positions agree with TRBD2. Material: peripheral blood. The CDR3 nucleotides read TGTGCTAGTGGTTTGCCGAACCGTATCGGCGGGAGGGCCTCGAATGAGCAGTTCTTC. It codes for CASGLPNRIGGRASNEQFF.